The 19 T cell receptor beta chains given below trace back to one sample, sequenced in a study of shared clonotypes between healthy human individuals. Method: immunoSEQ multiplex PCR; TCRdb's copy keeps in-frame clones and lacks some. The sample comprises some 470,000 clones, 76% of which are singletons, and approximately 12% rests with the top ten. Material: PBMCs. The receptor source for this set is a woman aged 40 to 50 in good health. Some clones in this sample may be carry-over from other donors' samples.

The chain links TRBV18 to TRBJ1-2; D is unresolved. V was trimmed by 2 bases and J by 2 bases, leaving 9 bases between them. Germline lookup yields CDR1 KGHSH and CDR2 LQKENI. The CDR3 runs to 14 residues. The CDR3 loop is CASSPSMQNYGYTF. The CDR3 bases are TGTGCCAGCTCACCAAGTATGCAAAACTATGGCTACACCTTC.

V is TRBV4-2 and J is TRBJ1-4; TRBD1 aligns across 9 bases. CDR1 and CDR2 (germline): LGHNA, YNFKEQ. The CDR3 covers 17 residues. V lost 3 bases to trimming and J lost 8 bases; unmatched junction nucleotides: 13. CDR3 coding DNA: TGTGCCAGCAGCCAGGGGACAGGGAGGGCCCTTAGGGAAAAACTGTTTTTT. This gives the protein CASSQGTGRALREKLFF.

The genes are TRBV4-2 and TRBJ1-1, with D possibly being TRBD1 (6 bases). V lost 1 base, J lost 2 bases, and 8 bases lay in between. CDR1 is LGHNA and CDR2 is YNFKEQ in the germline V gene. This CDR3 has 14 amino acids. The CDR3 sequence is CASSQVGGNTEAFF. CDR3 nucleotide sequence: TGTGCCAGCAGCCAAGTAGGGGGAAACACTGAAGCTTTCTTT.

This clone was counted a single time. The chain carries TRBV27 and TRBJ2-7, with 7 positions matching TRBD2. There are 15 residues in the CDR3. V lost 6 bases to trimming and J lost 0 bases; unmatched junction nucleotides: 8. CDR1 is MNHEY, CDR2 SMNVEV, per germline (reference sequence). CDR3 loop: CASSQTSANSYEQYF. CDR3 DNA: TGTGCCAGCAGCCAAACTAGCGCGAACTCCTACGAGCAGTACTTC.

This chain connects TRBV5-4 to TRBJ1-2; no reliable D call. Germline V CDR1 and CDR2: SGHNT, YYREEE (reference sequence). Trimming left V 0 bases short and J 0 bases short, with 9 bases between. The CDR3 contains 15 residues. CDR3 DNA sequence: TGTGCCAGCAGCTTGGGACGTGCACCTAACTATGGCTACACCTTC. Translated: CASSLGRAPNYGYTF.

This clone came up a few times. The chain employs TRBV23-1 and TRBJ2-1; 7 bases are shared with TRBD1. TRBV23-1 is marked as an open reading frame, function uncertain. After removal of 7 bases from V and 0 bases from J, the junction contained 15 bases not matched to a gene. The CDR3 is made up of 18 amino acids. The CDR3 sequence is CASKHPFIRQGSYNEQFF. The CDR3 DNA sequence: TGCGCCAGCAAACACCCATTCATCCGACAGGGCTCCTACAATGAGCAGTTCTTC.

With respect to this clone: The same CDR3 is also encoded by other DNA sequences in this sample. The V call is TRBV29-1, the J call TRBJ2-2; a weak D match, TRBD1 (6 bases). This CDR3 has 13 amino acids. Between the trimmed V and J ends, which lost 3 bases and 2 bases, there was a span of 7 bases. The germline V gene has CDR1 SQVTM and CDR2 ANQGSEA. The CDR3 loop is CSVDRGNTGELFF. CDR3 nucleotide sequence: TGCAGCGTTGACAGGGGAAACACCGGGGAGCTGTTTTTT.

The rearrangement uses TRBV7-2 and TRBJ2-7, with D possibly being TRBD1 (6 bases). The CDR3 extends over 12 amino acids. V lost 3 bases and J lost 6, with 9 bases in between. Germline CDR1 reads SGHTA; CDR2 reads FQGNSA. The CDR3 bases are TGTGCCAGCAGCTTCACAGGGCGCGAGCAGTACTTC. Protein: CASSFTGREQYF. Full variable domain (rest looked up from reference TRBV7-2 and TRBJ2-7): GAGVSQSPSNKVTEKGKDVELRCDPISGHTALYWYRQSLGQGLEFLIYFQGNSAPDKSGLPSDRFSAERTGGSVSTLTIQRTQQEDSAVYLCASSFTGREQYFGPGTRLTVT.

The count of this clone is one. This chain links TRBV27 with TRBJ2-7; 13 nucleotides match TRBD2. CDR1 is MNHEY and CDR2 is SMNVEV in the germline V gene (reference sequence). With 8 bases clipped from V and 3 bases from J, the junction kept 13 bases outside the gene matches. CDR3 size: 17 residues. Here the CDR3 DNA reads TGTGCCAGCGCATTTACAGGACTAGCGGGAGTGGGCTACGAGCAGTACTTC. The encoded protein is CASAFTGLAGVGYEQYF.

This chain joins TRBV19 and TRBJ1-2; D is undetermined. The V end was cut by 7 bases, the J end by 2 bases, with 11 bases between. The germline V gene has CDR1 LNHDA and CDR2 SQIVND (reference sequence). The CDR3 is 13 amino acids. The CDR3 bases are TGTGCCAGTACCCCAGCGGGGAACTATGGCTACACCTTC. Protein product: CASTPAGNYGYTF. Full variable domain (outside the CDR3, taken from reference TRBV19 and TRBJ1-2): DGGITQSPKYLFRKEGQNVTLSCEQNLNHDAMYWYRQDPGQGLRLIYYSQIVNDFQKGDIAEGYSVSREKKESFPLTVTSAQKNPTAFYLCASTPAGNYGYTFGSGTRLTVV.

The V gene is TRBV5-4, the J gene TRBJ1-6, with D possibly being TRBD1 (6 bases). The V gene's germline CDR1 is SGHNT and CDR2 YYREEE (reference sequence). Trimming removed 0 bases at V and 10 bases at J, with 11 bases between. The CDR3 extends over 14 amino acids. The CDR3 bases are TGTGCCAGCAGCTTGGCGGGGGCGCGGTCACCCCTCCACTTT. Protein product: CASSLAGARSPLHF. Full variable domain (remainder filled in from reference TRBV5-4 and TRBJ1-6): ETGVTQSPTHLIKTRGQQVTLRCSSQSGHNTVSWYQQALGQGPQFIFQYYREEENGRGNFPPRFSGLQFPNYSSELNVNALELDDSALYLCASSLAGARSPLHFGNGTRLTVT.

The V gene is TRBV29-1, the J gene TRBJ1-1, with 7 bases that match TRBD1. The CDR3 totals 15 residues. Per the germline V gene, CDR1 is SQVTM and CDR2 is ANQGSEA. The V segment lost 7 bases and the J segment 0 bases; nucleotides outside the gene matches: 11. CDR3 region: CSGVRDRLMNTEAFF. CDR3 bases: TGCAGCGGCGTCCGGGACAGACTCATGAACACTGAAGCTTTCTTT.

V is TRBV6-5 and J is TRBJ2-5, with 7 nucleotides matching TRBD1. The end of the DNA fits TRBJ2-7 better, so the J call may be wrong. The CDR3 consists of 14 residues. Germline CDR1 MNHEY, CDR2 SVGAGI. CDR3 loop: CASSRDRKGYEQYF. The CDR3 coding sequence is TGTGCCAGCAGCCGGGACAGAAAAGGCTACGAGCAGTACTTC.

J is TRBJ2-2 and V is TRBV5-1; TRBD2 matches at 8 bases. The CDR3 consists of 16 residues. Losses at the gene ends were 0 bases for V and 1 base for J; bases not matched to a gene: 2. Germline V gene data show CDR1 as SGHRS and CDR2 as YFSETQ. CDR3 sequence (DNA): TGCGCCAGCAGCTTGGAAGCGGGAGAGAACACCGGGGAGCTGTTTTTT. Translating it yields CASSLEAGENTGELFF.

About this clone itself: A single base separates this from a much larger clone, so it may be a read error. The chain combines TRBV5-4 with TRBJ2-2, with unresolved D. The CDR3 has 12 amino acids. Germline V CDR1 and CDR2: SGHNT, YYREEE (reference sequence). Trimming stripped 3 bases from V and 2 bases from J, with 2 bases between. The CDR3 spells CASSSNTGELFF. The CDR3 region has the DNA TGTGCCAGCAGCTCCAACACCGGGGAGCTGTTTTTT.

The V gene is TRBV11-1, the J gene TRBJ1-2, with no clear D. V gave up 5 bases and J gave up 8 bases, with 15 bases separating them. This CDR3 region has 13 residues. CDR1 and CDR2 from the germline V gene are SGHAT and FQDESV (reference sequence). The CDR3 nucleotides read TGTGCCAGCAGCACCCAAGAGGGTCCCGGCTACACCTTC. It yields the protein CASSTQEGPGYTF.

V and J are TRBV9 and TRBJ2-1; D assignment may be TRBD1 or TRBD2 (5 bases each). Germline V gene lookup returns CDR1 SGDLS and CDR2 YYNGEE. The length of the CDR3 is 15 residues. The ends were cut back, 0 bases at V and 2 bases at J, with 9 bases in the middle. CDR3 DNA sequence: TGTGCCAGCAGCGTAGCGTGGGACGCCTACAATGAGCAGTTCTTC. Its translation is CASSVAWDAYNEQFF.

The chain links TRBV2 to TRBJ2-3, with a possible D match to TRBD2 (5 bases). This CDR3 region has 14 residues. The germline V and J ends were trimmed by 8 bases and 3 bases, with 15 bases remaining between them. The germline CDR1 and CDR2 sequences are SNHLY and FYNNEI. The CDR3 DNA reads as TGTGCCAGCTATAAGGACTCAAATACAGATACGCAGTATTTT. It encodes CASYKDSNTDTQYF.

As concerns this clone: In the same sample, other DNA sequences code for this CDR3. The chain recombines TRBV19 with TRBJ2-7; the D call may be TRBD1 or TRBD2 (6 bases each). Germline V gene sequence: CDR1 LNHDA, CDR2 SQIVND (reference sequence). The CDR3 is 14 amino acids. V was clipped by 6 bases and J by 4 bases, with 16 bases between them. The CDR3 here is CASSIGGDSYEQYF. DNA of the CDR3: TGTGCCAGTAGCATCGGGGGCGATTCTTACGAGCAGTACTTC.